Following are 14 T cell receptor beta chains from one sample sequenced in a study of cytomegalovirus exposure and HLA in healthy donors. Some clones are missing from TCRdb's copy, which holds only in-frame ones; the method was immunoSEQ multiplex PCR. Of about 64,000 clones in the sample, 85% to 95% were seen once. The specimen sequenced was PBMCs. Every receptor here comes from a woman younger than 35 in good health and CMV-seropositive.

J is TRBJ1-2 and V is TRBV6-5; D possibly corresponds to TRBD1 (6 bases). The length of the CDR3 is 14 residues. V was pared by 5 bases and J by 5 bases, with 15 bases between. Germline V CDR1 and CDR2: MNHEY, SVGAGI. Written as DNA, the CDR3 is TGTGCCAGCAGTCCAGGTGGGACATTGTATGGCTACACCTTC. It encodes CASSPGGTLYGYTF.

The V gene is TRBV2, the J gene TRBJ2-1, with 8 bases identical to TRBD2. J was trimmed by 9 bases and V by 3 bases; bases with no gene match: 10. Germline CDR1 reads SNHLY; CDR2 reads FYNNEI. The CDR3 runs 15 residues. CDR3 nucleotides: TGTGCCAGCAGTGATGGGGGACTAGTAATAGGTGAGCAGTTCTTC. This sequence encodes CASSDGGLVIGEQFF.

This clone was counted a few times. This chain uses TRBV27 with TRBJ2-2, with D perhaps matching TRBD1 (6 bases). Trimming pared 4 bases from V and 1 base from J, leaving 19 bases between. Germline CDR1 is MNHEY and CDR2 is SMNVEV (reference sequence). The CDR3 runs 18 residues. Written as DNA, the CDR3 is TGTGCCAGCAGTTCGTTACTGATAGGACAGAGGAACACCGGGGAGCTGTTTTTT. Translated: CASSSLLIGQRNTGELFF.

This clone showed up just once. V and J are TRBV7-8 and TRBJ1-4; possible D gene TRBD1, 5 bases. With 5 bases removed from V and 4 bases from J, the gap between germline ends came to 14 bases. There are 15 residues in the CDR3. Per the germline V gene, CDR1 is SGHVS and CDR2 is FQNEAQ. The CDR3 here is CASSPYRQYNEKLFF. CDR3 DNA sequence: TGTGCCAGCAGCCCCTACCGACAGTATAATGAAAAACTGTTTTTT.

This chain joins TRBV2 and TRBJ2-2; 7 bases map to TRBD2. This CDR3 spans 16 amino acids. Trimming at V came to 4 bases and at J to 3 bases, leaving 8 bases not matched to a gene. The V gene's germline CDR1 is SNHLY and CDR2 FYNNEI. The CDR3 sequence: CASSVYGGVDTGELFF. The CDR3 DNA reads TGTGCCAGCAGTGTATATGGGGGGGTGGACACCGGGGAGCTGTTTTTT.

The chain carries TRBV2 and TRBJ1-5, with D possibly being TRBD1 (5 bases). V was clipped by 6 bases and J by 4 bases, with 16 bases between them. The CDR3 is made up of 15 amino acids. Germline CDR1 SNHLY, CDR2 FYNNEI. CDR3 protein: CASRFGRGRNQPQHF. CDR3 DNA sequence: TGTGCCAGCAGATTTGGGAGGGGTCGGAATCAGCCCCAGCATTTT.

The rearrangement links TRBV11-2 to TRBJ2-1; 7 bases map to TRBD1. Per the germline V gene, CDR1 is SGHAT and CDR2 is FQNNGV. V trimming: 4 bases; J trimming: 6 bases; junction bases outside the gene matches: 3. CDR3 length: 13 amino acids. The CDR3 region has the DNA TGTGCCAGCAGCTCACAGGGGTTCAATGAGCAGTTCTTC. Encoded protein: CASSSQGFNEQFF.

This clone was recorded only once. The genes are TRBV5-5 and TRBJ2-1; weak D call: TRBD2 (6 bases). Germline values: CDR1 SGHKS, CDR2 YYEKEE (reference sequence). Trimming stripped 0 bases from V and 8 bases from J, with 15 bases between. This CDR3 has 15 residues. CDR3 sequence (DNA): TGTGCCAGCAGCTTGGTGCGGGGACCCAGAGATGAGCAGTTCTTC. Translated, it gives CASSLVRGPRDEQFF.

The chain recombines TRBV7-2 with TRBJ2-4; TRBD1 aligns across 8 bases. The length of the CDR3 is 19 residues. Trimming at V came to 2 bases and at J to 0 bases, leaving 12 bases not matched to a gene. CDR1 is SGHTA, CDR2 FQGNSA, per germline. The CDR3 reads CASSLYSIRTGTAKNIQYF. CDR3 nucleotide sequence: TGTGCCAGCAGCTTATACTCGATAAGGACAGGGACAGCCAAAAACATTCAGTACTTC. The complete variable domain, with remaining parts taken from reference TRBV7-2 and TRBJ2-4, reads GAGVSQSPSNKVTEKGKDVELRCDPISGHTALYWYRQSLGQGLEFLIYFQGNSAPDKSGLPSDRFSAERTGGSVSTLTIQRTQQEDSAVYLCASSLYSIRTGTAKNIQYFGAGTRLSVL.

V and J are TRBV9 and TRBJ1-2, with 9 positions matching TRBD1. The junction had 7 bases not matched to a gene; V was cut back by 0 bases and J by 7 bases. CDR1 and CDR2 from the germline V gene are SGDLS and YYNGEE. There are 15 residues in the CDR3. The CDR3 reads CASSVATETGGGYTF. In DNA form, the CDR3 reads TGTGCCAGCAGCGTAGCCACTGAGACAGGGGGTGGCTACACCTTC.

This chain connects TRBV4-3 to TRBJ1-2; D may be TRBD1 (6 bases). V was shortened by 1 base and J by 4 bases, with 10 bases between the two germline ends. This CDR3 has 14 residues. The germline gives CDR1 LGHNA, CDR2 YSLEER. As DNA, the CDR3 is TGCGCCAGCAGCCAAGCTGACAGGCCCTATGGCTACACCTTC. Translation: CASSQADRPYGYTF.

The chain links TRBV11-3 to TRBJ2-1, with a possible D match to TRBD2 (5 bases). The germline V gene encodes CDR1 SGHNT and CDR2 YENEEA. The CDR3 runs to 13 residues. V shed 5 bases and J shed 3 bases, with 8 bases lying between them. CDR3 residues: CASSAGNYNEQFF. As DNA, the CDR3 is TGTGCCAGCAGCGCCGGGAACTACAATGAGCAGTTCTTC.

V usage is TRBV9 and J usage is TRBJ1-2; D gene uncertain. Trimming took 0 bases from V and 6 from J, leaving 9 bases between them. Germline lookup yields CDR1 SGDLS and CDR2 YYNGEE. This CDR3 comprises 13 residues. CDR3 loop: CASSVGREDGYTF. In DNA form, the CDR3 reads TGTGCCAGCAGCGTAGGACGGGAAGATGGCTACACCTTC.

V and J are TRBV7-8 and TRBJ2-1; the D gene is possibly TRBD1 (5 bases). Per germline, CDR1 SGHVS and CDR2 FQNEAQ. The CDR3 has 18 residues. V was clipped by 2 bases and J by 5 bases, with 22 bases between them. The CDR3 DNA is TGTGCCAGCAGCTTATCAGGGTTCTCAGGGCGAACACACAATGAGCAGTTCTTC. Protein: CASSLSGFSGRTHNEQFF.